The clone carrying this T cell receptor beta chain came up a few times. The data were obtained in a study of early T cells in non-severe SARS-CoV-2 infection. Using its own MiXCR run on the 5' RACE reads, TCRdb lists one record per CDR3 protein. The table includes roughly 70,000 distinct CDR3 sequences, 20% to 25% detected once. V was pared by 5 bases and J by 0 bases, with 8 bases of the junction left unmatched. The CDR3 sequence is 16 residues long. CDR1 SGHNT and CDR2 YENEEA come from the germline V gene. The chain couples TRBV11-3 to TRBJ2-7; 9 bases agree with TRBD2. This receptor was identified in an adult who was a healthcare worker with PCR-confirmed SARS-CoV-2 infection or an uninfected control (not recorded which). The starting material was whole blood, obtained at baseline. This CDR3 is CASSPSLAGSSYEQYF. DNA for the CDR3: TGTGCCAGCAGCCCCTCCCTAGCGGGAAGCTCCTACGAGCAGTACTTC.